This TCR beta chain derives from a study of blood T cell repertoires in COVID-19. Study details: Material from acute and convalescent COVID-19 was sourced from the United States, Italy and Spain. T cells, B-cell-depleted T cells, or PBMCs supplied cDNA or gDNA.

Per the study methods: Nucleated cell counts were estimated from reference gene primer amplification. Sequencing used immunoSEQ multiplex PCR; TCRdb keeps in-frame clones, though not all of them. The V and J calls and the clone size are those of that table, but D and trimming were determined from the DNA. The top ten hold about 8.8% of the sample, which has 250,000 or so clones, about 89% seen once. This clone was seen only a few times. The clonotype originates from a man aged 35-49 years with active or convalescent COVID-19. Source material: peripheral blood.

The DNA of the CDR3 is TGTGCCACCATGCGGACAGGGAGGGATGAGCAGTTCTTC. Its translation is CATMRTGRDEQFF. The rearrangement links TRBV24-1 to TRBJ2-1, with D possibly being TRBD1 (8 bases). The V gene's germline CDR1 is KGHDR and CDR2 SFDVKD. This CDR3 spans 13 amino acids. Trimming cost V 8 bases and J 8 bases, with 15 bases left between them.